The present TCR beta chain was sequenced within a study of fetal regulatory T cell absence and autoimmunity. Sequenced by immunoSEQ multiplex PCR; TCRdb stores in-frame clones only, minus some. The sample includes around 100,000 clones, about 78% of them seen just once. Only one count was recorded for this clone. Sample: pancreas tissue. This clonotype was obtained from a male donor with IPEX syndrome.

CDR3 region: CASSIGLAGAYEQYF. The CDR3 DNA reads TGTGCCAGTAGTATTGGACTAGCGGGGGCCTACGAGCAGTACTTC. V and J are TRBV19 and TRBJ2-7; 13 bases align to TRBD2. This CDR3 is 15 amino acids long. V lost 3 bases and J lost 2; bases outside the gene matches: 1. Germline lookup yields CDR1 LNHDA and CDR2 SQIVND (reference sequence).